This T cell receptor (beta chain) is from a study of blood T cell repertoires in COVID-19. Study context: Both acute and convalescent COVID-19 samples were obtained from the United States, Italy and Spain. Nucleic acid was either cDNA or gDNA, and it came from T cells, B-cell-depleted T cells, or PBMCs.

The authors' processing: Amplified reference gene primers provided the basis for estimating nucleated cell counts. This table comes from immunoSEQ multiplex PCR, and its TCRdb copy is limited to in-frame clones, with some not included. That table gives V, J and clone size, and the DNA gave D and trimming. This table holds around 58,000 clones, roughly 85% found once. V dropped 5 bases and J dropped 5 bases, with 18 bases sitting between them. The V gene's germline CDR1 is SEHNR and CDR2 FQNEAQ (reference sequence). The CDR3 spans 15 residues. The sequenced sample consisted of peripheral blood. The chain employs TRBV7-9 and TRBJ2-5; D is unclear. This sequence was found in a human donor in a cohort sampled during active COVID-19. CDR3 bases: TGTGCCAGCAGCCCCCTCGAAGCATACGGGGAGACCCAGTACTTC. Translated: CASSPLEAYGETQYF.